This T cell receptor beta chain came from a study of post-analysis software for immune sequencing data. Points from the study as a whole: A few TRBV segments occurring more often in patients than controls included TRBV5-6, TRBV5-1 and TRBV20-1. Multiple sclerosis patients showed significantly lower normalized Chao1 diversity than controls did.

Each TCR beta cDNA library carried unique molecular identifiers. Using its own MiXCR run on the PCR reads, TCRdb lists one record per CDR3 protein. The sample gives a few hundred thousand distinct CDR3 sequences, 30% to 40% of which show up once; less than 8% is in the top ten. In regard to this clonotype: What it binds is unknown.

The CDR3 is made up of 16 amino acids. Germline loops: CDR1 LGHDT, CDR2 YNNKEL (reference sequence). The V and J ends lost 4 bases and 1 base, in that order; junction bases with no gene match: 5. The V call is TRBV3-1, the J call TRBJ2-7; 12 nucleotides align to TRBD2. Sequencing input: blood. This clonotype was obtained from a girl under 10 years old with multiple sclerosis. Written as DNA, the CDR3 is TGTGCCAGCAGCCGAGGACTAGCGGGGCTATCCTACGAGCAGTACTTC. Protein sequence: CASSRGLAGLSYEQYF.